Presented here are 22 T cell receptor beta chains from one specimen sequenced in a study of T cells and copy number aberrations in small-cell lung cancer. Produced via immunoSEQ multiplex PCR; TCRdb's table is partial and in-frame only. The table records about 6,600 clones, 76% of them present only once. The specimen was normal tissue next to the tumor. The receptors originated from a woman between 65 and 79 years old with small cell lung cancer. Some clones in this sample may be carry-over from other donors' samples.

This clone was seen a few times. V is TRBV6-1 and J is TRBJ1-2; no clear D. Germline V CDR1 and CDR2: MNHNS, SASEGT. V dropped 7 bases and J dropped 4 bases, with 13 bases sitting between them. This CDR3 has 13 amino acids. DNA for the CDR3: TGTGCCAGCATCAAGGGCCCGGGCTATGGCTACACCTTC. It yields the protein CASIKGPGYGYTF.

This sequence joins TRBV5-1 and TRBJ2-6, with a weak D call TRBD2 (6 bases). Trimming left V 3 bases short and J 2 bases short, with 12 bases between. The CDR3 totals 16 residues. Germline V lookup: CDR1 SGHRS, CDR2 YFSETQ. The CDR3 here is CASSWTRGTGANVLTF. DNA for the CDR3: TGCGCCAGCAGCTGGACTCGGGGGACTGGGGCCAACGTCCTGACTTTC.

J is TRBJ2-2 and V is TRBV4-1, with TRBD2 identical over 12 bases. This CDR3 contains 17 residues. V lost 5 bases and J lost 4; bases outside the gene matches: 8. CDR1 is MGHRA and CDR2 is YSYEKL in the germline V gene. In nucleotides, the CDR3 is TGCGCCAGCAGCATACACCCGACTAGCGGGGGCACCGGGGAGCTGTTTTTT. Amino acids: CASSIHPTSGGTGELFF.

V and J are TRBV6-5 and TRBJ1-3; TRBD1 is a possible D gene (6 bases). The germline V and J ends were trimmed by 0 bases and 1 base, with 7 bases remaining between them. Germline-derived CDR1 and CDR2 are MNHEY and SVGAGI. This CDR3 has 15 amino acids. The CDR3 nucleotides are TGTGCCAGCAGTTACTCCGGACAGTCTGGAAACACCATATATTTT. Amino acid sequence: CASSYSGQSGNTIYF.

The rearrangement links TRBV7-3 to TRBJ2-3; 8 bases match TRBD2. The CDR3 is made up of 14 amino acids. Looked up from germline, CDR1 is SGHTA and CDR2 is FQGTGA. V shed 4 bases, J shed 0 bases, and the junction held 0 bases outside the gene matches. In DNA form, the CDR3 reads TGTGCCAGCAGCTCTAGCGGGAGCACAGATACGCAGTATTTT. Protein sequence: CASSSSGSTDTQYF.

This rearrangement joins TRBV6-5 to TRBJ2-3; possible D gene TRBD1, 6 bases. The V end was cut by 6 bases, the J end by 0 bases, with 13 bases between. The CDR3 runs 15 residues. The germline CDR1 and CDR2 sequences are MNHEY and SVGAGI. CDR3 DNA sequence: TGTGCCAGCAGCCGATCAGGGGACAGCACAGATACGCAGTATTTT. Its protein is CASSRSGDSTDTQYF.

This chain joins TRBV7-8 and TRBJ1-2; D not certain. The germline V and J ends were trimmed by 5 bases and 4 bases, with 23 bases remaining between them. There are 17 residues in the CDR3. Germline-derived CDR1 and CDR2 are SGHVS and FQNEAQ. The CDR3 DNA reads TGTGCCAGCAGCCCCTTAGTGGTTGGCCGTGTCTTCTATGGCTACACCTTC. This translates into CASSPLVVGRVFYGYTF.

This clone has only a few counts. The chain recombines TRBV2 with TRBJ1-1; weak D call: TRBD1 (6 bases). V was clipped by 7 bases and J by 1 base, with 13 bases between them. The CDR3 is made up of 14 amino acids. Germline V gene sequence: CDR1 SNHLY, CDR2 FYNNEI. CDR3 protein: CASKKGGANTEAFF. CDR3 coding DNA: TGTGCCAGCAAAAAGGGGGGCGCGAACACTGAAGCTTTCTTT.

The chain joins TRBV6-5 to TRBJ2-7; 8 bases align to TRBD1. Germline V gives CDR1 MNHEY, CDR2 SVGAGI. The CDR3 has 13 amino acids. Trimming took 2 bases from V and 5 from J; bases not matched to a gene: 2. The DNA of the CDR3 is TGTGCCAGCAGTTACGGACAGGGCGACGAGCAGTACTTC. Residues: CASSYGQGDEQYF.

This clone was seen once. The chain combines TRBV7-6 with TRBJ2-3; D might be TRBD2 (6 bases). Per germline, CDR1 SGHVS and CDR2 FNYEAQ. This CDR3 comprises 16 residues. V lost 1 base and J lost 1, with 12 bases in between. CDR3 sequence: CASSLGISGGTDTQYF. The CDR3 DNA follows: TGTGCCAGCAGCTTAGGGATTTCGGGGGGCACAGATACGCAGTATTTT.

The DNA for the CDR3 is TGCGCCAGCAGCCAAGTCGCGGGAGCTAATGAAAAACTGTTTTTT. This gives the protein CASSQVAGANEKLFF. The V and J genes are TRBV4-1 and TRBJ1-4, with D uncertain. The V gene's germline CDR1 is MGHRA and CDR2 YSYEKL. V lost 1 base and J 3 bases, leaving 9 bases between the germline ends. This CDR3 is 15 amino acids long.

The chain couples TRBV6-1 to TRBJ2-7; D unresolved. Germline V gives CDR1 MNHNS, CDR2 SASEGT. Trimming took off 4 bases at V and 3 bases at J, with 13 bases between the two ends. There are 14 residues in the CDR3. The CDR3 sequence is CASSVAKSDYEQYF. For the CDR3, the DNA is TGTGCCAGCAGTGTGGCAAAATCCGACTACGAGCAGTACTTC.

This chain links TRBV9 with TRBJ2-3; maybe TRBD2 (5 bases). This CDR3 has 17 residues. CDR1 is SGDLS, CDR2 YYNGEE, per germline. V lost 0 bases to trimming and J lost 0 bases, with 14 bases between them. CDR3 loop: CASSVDSGRASTDTQYF. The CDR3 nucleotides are TGTGCCAGCAGCGTAGATTCTGGGCGGGCAAGCACAGATACGCAGTATTTT. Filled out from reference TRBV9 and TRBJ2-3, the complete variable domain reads DSGVTQTPKHLITATGQRVTLRCSPRSGDLSVYWYQQSLDQGLQFLIQYYNGEERAKGNILERFSAQQFPDLHSELNLSSLELGDSALYFCASSVDSGRASTDTQYFGPGTRLTVL.

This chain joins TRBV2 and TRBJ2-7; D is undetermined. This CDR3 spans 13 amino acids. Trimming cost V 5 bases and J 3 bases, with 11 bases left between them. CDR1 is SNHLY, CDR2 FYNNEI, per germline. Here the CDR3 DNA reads TGTGCCAGCAGTCCGACTGAGAACTACGAGCAGTACTTC. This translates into CASSPTENYEQYF.

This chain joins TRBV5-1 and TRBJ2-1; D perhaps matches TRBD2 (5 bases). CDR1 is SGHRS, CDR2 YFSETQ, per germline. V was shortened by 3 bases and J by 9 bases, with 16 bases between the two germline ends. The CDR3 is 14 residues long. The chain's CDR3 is CASSYRDSATEQFF. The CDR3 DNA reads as TGCGCCAGCAGCTACAGAGATAGCGCCACTGAGCAGTTCTTC.

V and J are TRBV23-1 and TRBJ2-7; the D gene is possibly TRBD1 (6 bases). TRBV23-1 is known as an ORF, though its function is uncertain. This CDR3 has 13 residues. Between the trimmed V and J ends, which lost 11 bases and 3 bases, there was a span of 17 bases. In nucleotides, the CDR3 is TGCGCCGGCCAACAGCGGACAGACTACGAGCAGTACTTC. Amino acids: CAGQQRTDYEQYF.

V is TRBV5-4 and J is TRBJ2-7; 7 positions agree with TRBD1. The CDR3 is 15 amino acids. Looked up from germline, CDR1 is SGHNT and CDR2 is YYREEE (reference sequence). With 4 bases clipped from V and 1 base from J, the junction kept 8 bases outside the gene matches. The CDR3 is CASSVPGTDSYEQYF. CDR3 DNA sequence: TGTGCCAGCAGCGTACCCGGGACAGATTCCTACGAGCAGTACTTC.

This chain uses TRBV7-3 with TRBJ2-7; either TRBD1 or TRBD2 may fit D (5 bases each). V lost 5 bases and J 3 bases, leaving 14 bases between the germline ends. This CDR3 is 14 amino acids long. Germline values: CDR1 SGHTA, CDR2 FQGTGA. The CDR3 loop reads CASSPGRLSYEQYF. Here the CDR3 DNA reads TGTGCCAGCAGCCCGGGACGGCTTAGCTACGAGCAGTACTTC.

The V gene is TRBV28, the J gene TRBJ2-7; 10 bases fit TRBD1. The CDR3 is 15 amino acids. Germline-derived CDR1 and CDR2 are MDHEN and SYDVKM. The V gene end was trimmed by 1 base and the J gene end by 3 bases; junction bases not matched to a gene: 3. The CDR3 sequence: CASSLSGQGIYEQYF. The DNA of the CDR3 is TGTGCCAGCAGTTTATCGGGACAGGGGATCTACGAGCAGTACTTC.

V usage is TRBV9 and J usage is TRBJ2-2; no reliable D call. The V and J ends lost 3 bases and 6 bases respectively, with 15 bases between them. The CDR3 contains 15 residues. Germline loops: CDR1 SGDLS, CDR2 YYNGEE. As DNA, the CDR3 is TGTGCCAGCAGCGACCCTTCTATAGCTGCCGGGGAGCTGTTTTTT. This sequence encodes CASSDPSIAAGELFF.

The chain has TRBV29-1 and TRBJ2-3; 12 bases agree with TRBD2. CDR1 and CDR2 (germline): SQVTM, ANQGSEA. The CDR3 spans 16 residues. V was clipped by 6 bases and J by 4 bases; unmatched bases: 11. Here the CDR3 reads CSVGMASGRAPDTQYF. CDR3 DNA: TGCAGCGTGGGGATGGCTAGCGGGAGGGCCCCAGATACGCAGTATTTT.

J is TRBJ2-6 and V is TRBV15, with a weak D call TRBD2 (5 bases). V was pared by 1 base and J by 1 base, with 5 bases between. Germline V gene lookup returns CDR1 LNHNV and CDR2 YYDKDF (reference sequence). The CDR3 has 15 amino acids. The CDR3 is CATSRGESGANVLTF. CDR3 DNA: TGTGCCACCAGCAGAGGGGAGTCTGGGGCCAACGTCCTGACTTTC.